One and the same sample provided the 32 T cell receptor beta chains below, sequenced in a study of human T cells and chemical hapten exposure. Each CDR3 protein gets one entry after TCRdb re-called the RACE reads with MiXCR. The sample lists 200,000 to 300,000 distinct CDR3 sequences, about 8.1% occurring once. Time point indicated: pre-sensitization, week 0. Treatment specified: therapeutic diphenylcyclopropenone sensitization with weekly scalp DPC. Specimen: whole blood, collected in connection with sensitization to the hapten diphenylcyclopropenone (DPC). All receptors come from a middle-aged woman with alopecia areata. Some clones in this sample may be carry-over from other donors' samples.

The chain couples TRBV20-1 to TRBJ2-5, with D unresolved. This CDR3 region has 13 residues. Germline CDR1 reads DFQATT; CDR2 reads SNEGSKA (reference sequence). Trimming pared 2 bases from V and 3 bases from J, leaving 10 bases between. The CDR3: CSARPSSKETQYF. CDR3 DNA sequence: TGCAGTGCTAGACCTTCGAGCAAAGAGACCCAGTACTTC.

This clonotype was found a few times. J is TRBJ2-1 and V is TRBV5-1, with TRBD2 matching over 9 bases. The CDR3 length is 15 residues. V lost 1 base and J lost 4; bases outside the gene matches: 3. Germline V lookup: CDR1 SGHRS, CDR2 YFSETQ. The CDR3 sequence is CASSLPSGEYNEQFF. For the CDR3, the DNA is TGCGCCAGCAGCTTGCCTAGCGGGGAGTACAATGAGCAGTTCTTC.

This clonotype appeared a few times. This chain connects TRBV29-1 to TRBJ2-7; a weak D match, TRBD2 (5 bases). The CDR3 loop spans 13 amino acids. CDR1 is SQVTM, CDR2 ANQGSEA, per germline. Trimming stripped 6 bases from V and 3 bases from J, with 15 bases between. As DNA, the CDR3 is TGCAGCGTCGCAGTTCCCGGGAACTACGAGCAGTACTTC. It codes for CSVAVPGNYEQYF.

In its sample, this clonotype was seen a few times. The V and J genes are TRBV28 and TRBJ2-6, with TRBD1 as a possible D gene (6 bases). Trimming removed 5 bases from V and 4 bases from J, with 15 bases in between. Per germline, CDR1 MDHEN and CDR2 SYDVKM. This CDR3 region has 16 residues. The CDR3 DNA reads as TGTGCCAGCAGTGTAAGGGGGTCAACCGGGGCCAACGTCCTGACTTTC. Its protein is CASSVRGSTGANVLTF.

This clonotype was recorded at least ten times. V usage is TRBV6-2 or TRBV6-3 and J usage is TRBJ2-1; TRBD1 or TRBD2 may be the D gene (6 bases each). This CDR3 region has 16 residues. Trimming took off 8 bases at V and 6 bases at J, with 23 bases between the two ends. Germline V lookup: CDR1 MNHEY, CDR2 SVGEGT. CDR3 residues: CASGPFRGLSVNEQFF. In DNA form, the CDR3 reads TGTGCCAGCGGCCCTTTTCGGGGGCTCAGCGTCAATGAGCAGTTCTTC.

The genes are TRBV6-2 or TRBV6-3 and TRBJ2-1; perhaps D is TRBD1 or TRBD2 (5 bases each). From germline, CDR1 is MNHEY and CDR2 SVGEGT. The CDR3 has 14 amino acids. V was shortened by 5 bases and J by 6 bases, with 14 bases between the two germline ends. The CDR3 region is CASSESRGANEQFF. In DNA, the CDR3 is TGTGCCAGCAGTGAATCTCGAGGGGCCAATGAGCAGTTCTTC.

This clonotype was counted many times. The CDR3 coding sequence is TGCAGCGTTGGACAGCACCAAGAGACCCAGTACTTC. Protein: CSVGQHQETQYF. The gene calls are TRBV29-1 and TRBJ2-5; D is perhaps TRBD1 (5 bases). V lost 4 bases, J lost 0 bases, and 6 bases lay in between. The CDR3 runs 12 residues. CDR1 and CDR2 from the germline V gene are SQVTM and ANQGSEA.

In its sample, this clonotype was seen many times. This chain joins TRBV5-1 and TRBJ2-3; no reliable D call. Trimming cost V 4 bases and J 4 bases, with 10 bases left between them. There are 13 residues in the CDR3. Looked up from germline, CDR1 is SGHRS and CDR2 is YFSETQ. The CDR3 DNA follows: TGCGCCAGCAGCATCCAGAGCCCAGATACGCAGTATTTT. Protein sequence: CASSIQSPDTQYF.

This clonotype was observed a handful of times. The gene calls are TRBV2 and TRBJ1-5; 9 nucleotides line up with TRBD1. Germline V lookup: CDR1 SNHLY, CDR2 FYNNEI. The CDR3 consists of 16 residues. V shed 8 bases and J 0 bases; nucleotides not matched to a gene: 8. The CDR3 is CASRPDRGNSNQPQHF. The CDR3 DNA is TGTGCCAGCCGACCGGACAGGGGCAATAGCAATCAGCCCCAGCATTTT.

About this clonotype: Relative to the germline gene, one junction end is altered; a read error may explain this. The rearrangement joins TRBV5-6 to TRBJ2-5, with D uncertain. The CDR3 has 13 amino acids. CDR1 SGHDT and CDR2 YYEEEE come from the germline V gene. The CDR3, as DNA: TGTGCCAGCAGCTTGGGGGCCCAAGAGACCCGGTACTTC. As protein: CASSLGAQETRYF. The full variable domain, its missing parts supplied by reference TRBV5-6 and TRBJ2-5, is DAGVTQSPTHLIKTRGQQVTLRCSPKSGHDTVSWYQQALGQGPQFIFQYYEEEERQRGNFPDRFSGHQFPNYSSELNVNALLLGDSALYLCASSLGAQETRYFGPGTRLLVL.

The V gene is TRBV3-1, the J gene TRBJ1-6; 8 nucleotides agree with TRBD1. The length of the CDR3 is 15 residues. Unmatched junction bases numbered 3, after V lost 1 base and J lost 7 bases. The germline CDR1 and CDR2 sequences are LGHDT and YNNKEL (reference sequence). The CDR3 loop is CASSQGQGLNSPLHF. For the CDR3, the DNA is TGTGCCAGCAGCCAAGGACAGGGGTTGAATTCACCCCTCCACTTT. Full variable domain (missing parts from reference TRBV3-1 and TRBJ1-6): DTAVSQTPKYLVTQMGNDKSIKCEQNLGHDTMYWYKQDSKKFLKIMFSYNNKELIINETVPNRFSPKSPDKAHLNLHINSLELGDSAVYFCASSQGQGLNSPLHFGNGTRLTVT.

The V gene is TRBV29-1, the J gene TRBJ2-7; 9 bases are a match to TRBD1. Unmatched junction bases numbered 9, after V lost 6 bases and J lost 3 bases. The CDR3 contains 14 residues. The germline gives CDR1 SQVTM, CDR2 ANQGSEA. CDR3 sequence: CSVIHRGLVYEQYF. CDR3 coding DNA: TGCAGCGTAATACACAGGGGGCTCGTCTACGAGCAGTACTTC.

The chain couples TRBV7-2 to TRBJ1-6, with 9 bases that match TRBD1. The CDR3 loop spans 15 amino acids. Germline V gene sequence: CDR1 SGHTA, CDR2 FQGNSA. The V segment lost 5 bases and the J segment 7 bases; nucleotides outside the gene matches: 6. CDR3 sequence (DNA): TGTGCCAGCAGCCGAGGGACAGGGAGAAATTCACCCCTCCACTTT. Protein sequence: CASSRGTGRNSPLHF.

This clonotype showed up just a few times. The CDR3 loop is CASSGGGISDTQYF. The CDR3, as DNA: TGTGCCAGCAGCGGAGGAGGGATCTCAGATACGCAGTATTTT. This rearrangement joins TRBV9 to TRBJ2-3; perhaps TRBD2 as D (6 bases). The CDR3 sequence is 14 residues long. V was pared by 3 bases and J by 4 bases, with 12 bases between. Germline values: CDR1 SGDLS, CDR2 YYNGEE. The whole variable domain, remainder taken from reference TRBV9 and TRBJ2-3, is DSGVTQTPKHLITATGQRVTLRCSPRSGDLSVYWYQQSLDQGLQFLIQYYNGEERAKGNILERFSAQQFPDLHSELNLSSLELGDSALYFCASSGGGISDTQYFGPGTRLTVL.

This clonotype has a handful of counts. The V and J genes are TRBV7-2 and TRBJ2-6; TRBD2 is a possible D gene (5 bases). In germline, CDR1 is SGHTA, CDR2 FQGNSA. The CDR3 runs 18 residues. Trimming took off 5 bases at V and 0 bases at J, with 17 bases between the two ends. DNA for the CDR3: TGTGCCAGCAGCCAAGCGGTAGCGTCCCTCTCTGGGGCCAACGTCCTGACTTTC. It translates to CASSQAVASLSGANVLTF.

The rearrangement uses TRBV18 and TRBJ1-2; no clear D. This CDR3 region has 14 residues. The germline V gene has CDR1 KGHSH and CDR2 LQKENI. Trimming left V 2 bases short and J 3 bases short, with 10 bases between. Here the CDR3 reads CASSPGINDYGYTF. The CDR3 DNA reads TGTGCCAGCTCACCAGGGATCAATGACTATGGCTACACCTTC.

This clonotype was seen repeatedly, ten times or more. V is TRBV6-1 and J is TRBJ1-1; 12 bases are a match to TRBD1. J was trimmed by 4 bases and V by 6 bases; bases with no gene match: 6. CDR1 is MNHNS, CDR2 SASEGT, per germline. The CDR3 is 15 residues long. CDR3 in DNA: TGTGCCAGCAGGTCCCCGGGACAGGGGGCCACTGAAGCTTTCTTT. This translates into CASRSPGQGATEAFF.

This clonotype was observed a few times. This rearrangement joins TRBV10-3 to TRBJ2-7, with D unclear. The germline gives CDR1 ENHRY, CDR2 SYGVKD. The CDR3 spans 12 residues. Trimming shortened V by 10 bases and J by 3 bases, and 13 bases separated the two germline ends. The DNA for the CDR3 is TGTGCCACGACTCCGGGTGACTACGAGCAGTACTTC. It encodes CATTPGDYEQYF.

This clonotype occurred a few times. The chain joins TRBV5-1 to TRBJ2-2; tentative D call: TRBD1 (5 bases). The V gene's germline CDR1 is SGHRS and CDR2 YFSETQ. This CDR3 has 16 amino acids. V was clipped by 2 bases and J by 0 bases, with 11 bases between them. The CDR3 protein is CASSLGALANTGELFF. For the CDR3, the DNA is TGCGCCAGCAGCTTAGGGGCTCTCGCGAACACCGGGGAGCTGTTTTTT.

This clonotype has a count of ten or more. The chain employs TRBV28 and TRBJ1-5, with TRBD1 identical over 8 bases. Germline values: CDR1 MDHEN, CDR2 SYDVKM. There are 15 residues in the CDR3. J lost 5 bases, V lost 2 bases, and 5 bases had no gene match. The CDR3 sequence: CASSLPGGDDQPQHF. CDR3 DNA sequence: TGTGCCAGCAGTTTACCAGGGGGCGATGATCAGCCCCAGCATTTT.

This clonotype appeared many times. The CDR3 reads CSVDPSGTGGTEAFF. For the CDR3, the DNA is TGCAGCGTTGACCCTTCCGGGACAGGGGGCACTGAAGCTTTCTTT. V gene TRBV29-1 combines with J gene TRBJ1-1, with 11 bases aligning to TRBD1. The CDR3 consists of 15 residues. From germline, CDR1 is SQVTM and CDR2 ANQGSEA. V trimming: 3 bases; J trimming: 4 bases; junction bases outside the gene matches: 7.

A few counts support this clonotype. The chain is built from TRBV10-3 and TRBJ1-1; no reliable D call. Looked up from germline, CDR1 is ENHRY and CDR2 is SYGVKD. The V end was cut by 7 bases, the J end by 1 base, with 10 bases between. The CDR3 has 13 residues. The CDR3 sequence is CAITPTQNTEAFF. The CDR3 DNA is TGTGCCATCACCCCGACCCAGAACACTGAAGCTTTCTTT.

This chain links TRBV7-9 with TRBJ2-1; 9 nucleotides align to TRBD2. After removal of 0 bases from V and 8 bases from J, the junction contained 2 bases not matched to a gene. Germline V gene lookup returns CDR1 SEHNR and CDR2 FQNEAQ (reference sequence). This CDR3 comprises 14 residues. This CDR3 is CASSLASGSHEQFF. The DNA for the CDR3 is TGTGCCAGCAGCTTAGCTAGCGGGAGCCATGAGCAGTTCTTC.

Only a few counts were recorded for this clonotype. This chain joins TRBV20-1 and TRBJ2-7; D may be TRBD1 or TRBD2 (5 bases each). The CDR3 sequence is 15 residues long. Germline V gene data show CDR1 as DFQATT and CDR2 as SNEGSKA (reference sequence). V was shortened by 6 bases and J by 4 bases, with 22 bases between the two germline ends. This CDR3 reads CSADGRGPSFYEQYF. In DNA, the CDR3 is TGCAGTGCCGATGGCCGGGGACCGTCTTTTTACGAGCAGTACTTC.

This clonotype occurred many times. The junction does not match germline at one end; this may be a read error. J is TRBJ2-4 and V is TRBV28, with D perhaps TRBD2 (6 bases). Germline CDR1 MDHEN, CDR2 SYDVKM. The CDR3 has 11 residues. CDR3 protein: CASSGGGHGDF. For the CDR3, the DNA is TGTGCCAGCAGTGGGGGAGGACACGGGGACTTC.

This clonotype was detected a few times. The rearrangement links TRBV12-3 or TRBV12-4 to TRBJ1-2; D unresolved. V was clipped by 4 bases and J by 2 bases, with 11 bases between them. CDR3 length equals 14 residues. The CDR3 spells CASSSVTGNYGYTF. Here the CDR3 DNA reads TGTGCCAGCAGTTCCGTGACGGGGAACTATGGCTACACCTTC.

The gene calls are TRBV15 and TRBJ1-4; no clear D. Germline CDR1 LNHNV, CDR2 YYDKDF (reference sequence). V was cut by 1 base and J by 8 bases, with 14 bases left in between. The CDR3 contains 15 residues. Here the CDR3 reads CATSRGRDTLEKLFF. CDR3 sequence (DNA): TGTGCCACCAGCAGAGGGAGAGACACACTAGAAAAACTGTTTTTT.

The table lists this clonotype with many counts. The genes are TRBV6-2 or TRBV6-3 and TRBJ2-1, with D perhaps matching TRBD2 (5 bases). The CDR3 totals 16 residues. CDR1 MNHEY and CDR2 SVGEGT come from the germline V gene. V shed 6 bases and J shed 4 bases, with 19 bases lying between them. CDR3 in amino acids: CASSPPDPEGYNEQFF. Written as DNA, the CDR3 is TGTGCCAGCAGCCCACCAGATCCCGAGGGTTACAATGAGCAGTTCTTC.

The J gene is TRBJ2-7, the V gene TRBV6-2 or TRBV6-3; 8 bases line up with TRBD1. V was clipped by 2 bases and J by 3 bases; unmatched bases: 6. The CDR3 length is 15 residues. The V gene's germline CDR1 is MNHEY and CDR2 SVGEGT. CDR3 in amino acids: CASSYPMDRVYEQYF. CDR3 DNA: TGTGCCAGCAGTTACCCGATGGACAGGGTCTACGAGCAGTACTTC.

This clonotype came up a few times. The chain recombines TRBV6-5 with TRBJ1-3; TRBD1 aligns across 7 bases. J lost 0 bases, V lost 6 bases, and 5 bases had no gene match. The CDR3 is 15 residues long. CDR1 and CDR2 (germline): MNHEY, SVGAGI. CDR3 loop: CASSRDRVSGNTIYF. The CDR3 DNA follows: TGTGCCAGCAGCCGAGACAGGGTCTCTGGAAACACCATATATTTT.

This clonotype was detected many times. The rearrangement links TRBV6-6 to TRBJ2-5; maybe TRBD2 (5 bases). The CDR3 has 11 residues. Trimming left V 8 bases short and J 5 bases short, with 9 bases between. Germline V CDR1 and CDR2: MNHNY, SVGAGI (reference sequence). The CDR3 DNA sequence: TGTGCCAGCTCGGGAAGGGAGACCCAGTACTTC. Translation: CASSGRETQYF.

This clonotype has just a few counts. The chain carries TRBV7-9 and TRBJ2-1; 13 bases agree with TRBD2. The V gene's germline CDR1 is SEHNR and CDR2 FQNEAQ (reference sequence). V was pared by 4 bases and J by 7 bases, with 7 bases of the junction left unmatched. The CDR3 is made up of 16 amino acids. The CDR3 DNA reads TGTGCCAGCAGCTCCCGGACTAGCGGGAGAGGGAATGAGCAGTTCTTC. Residues: CASSSRTSGRGNEQFF. Full variable domain (rest looked up from reference TRBV7-9 and TRBJ2-1): DTGVSQNPRHKITKRGQNVTFRCDPISEHNRLYWYRQTLGQGPEFLTYFQNEAQLEKSRLLSDRFSAERPKGSFSTLEIQRTEQGDSAMYLCASSSRTSGRGNEQFFGPGTRLTVL.